This T cell receptor beta chain emerged from a study of blood T cell repertoires in COVID-19. The wider study: Samples came from the United States, Italy and Spain, spanning acute and convalescent COVID-19.

The repertoire was sequenced with immunoSEQ multiplex PCR; TCRdb's copy has only in-frame clones and lacks some. The sample records 160,000 or so clones, 85% to 90% being singletons. The length of the CDR3 is 13 residues. CDR1 and CDR2 (germline): SGHDT, YYEEEE. The V end was cut by 2 bases, the J end by 6 bases, with 9 bases between. This receptor was obtained from a woman in her 70s with COVID-19, enrolled during active disease. The genes are TRBV5-6 and TRBJ1-5; TRBD1 is a possible D gene (5 bases). Sample: peripheral blood. The CDR3 loop reads CASSFGGFQPQHF. The CDR3 nucleotides read TGTGCCAGCAGCTTTGGGGGGTTTCAGCCCCAGCATTTT. The whole variable domain, remainder taken from reference TRBV5-6 and TRBJ1-5, is DAGVTQSPTHLIKTRGQQVTLRCSPKSGHDTVSWYQQALGQGPQFIFQYYEEEERQRGNFPDRFSGHQFPNYSSELNVNALLLGDSALYLCASSFGGFQPQHFGDGTRLSIL.